These 10 T cell receptor beta chains came from one sample sequenced in a study of blood T cell repertoires in COVID-19. Profiling relied on immunoSEQ multiplex PCR, and the TCRdb table lists in-frame clones only, not all of them. Among hundreds of thousands of clones listed, around 90% were seen once. Specimen: peripheral blood. All receptors derive from a man between 60 and 75 years old who had recovered from COVID-19.

This clone was counted a single time. This chain uses TRBV3-1 (or the pseudogene TRBV3-2) with TRBJ2-3; D is ambiguous. Trimming took off 2 bases at V and 5 bases at J, with 5 bases between the two ends. The germline gives CDR1 LGHDT, CDR2 YNNKEL (reference sequence). The CDR3 is 12 amino acids. CDR3 protein: CASSQRRDTQYF. The DNA for the CDR3 is TGTGCCAGCAGCCAACGCAGAGATACGCAGTATTTT.

V gene TRBV24-1 combines with J gene TRBJ2-2; 7 nucleotides agree with TRBD1. The CDR3 is 16 amino acids. Per the germline V gene, CDR1 is KGHDR and CDR2 is SFDVKD. Trimming at V came to 6 bases and at J to 2 bases, leaving 8 bases not matched to a gene. The CDR3 spells CATSPTGQTNTGELFF. The DNA of the CDR3 is TGTGCCACCAGTCCCACGGGACAGACTAACACCGGGGAGCTGTTTTTT.

The chain joins TRBV6-6 to TRBJ2-7; D not resolved. In germline, CDR1 is MNHNY, CDR2 SVGAGI (reference sequence). The germline V and J ends were trimmed by 3 bases and 2 bases, with 5 bases remaining between them. CDR3 length: 12 amino acids. CDR3 residues: CASSYETYEQYF. The DNA for the CDR3 is TGTGCCAGCAGTTATGAGACCTACGAGCAGTACTTC.

The chain has TRBV6-5 and TRBJ2-1; D might be TRBD2 (5 bases). Trimming removed 7 bases at V and 6 bases at J, with 16 bases between. The CDR3 totals 14 residues. CDR1 is MNHEY, CDR2 SVGAGI, per germline. The CDR3 DNA reads TGTGCCAGCAACCCCACTAGTCGTGGCAATGAGCAGTTCTTC. It translates to CASNPTSRGNEQFF.

This CDR3 reads CASSLVTPRARGELFF. CDR3 DNA: TGTGCCAGCAGTTTGGTCACCCCCCGAGCACGAGGGGAGCTGTTTTTT. This chain links TRBV27 with TRBJ2-2; D is unclear. The V gene's germline CDR1 is MNHEY and CDR2 SMNVEV (reference sequence). Trimming shortened V by 3 bases and J by 8 bases, and 19 bases separated the two germline ends. The CDR3 has 16 residues.

This clone was detected only once. This chain uses TRBV18 with TRBJ2-1, with 11 bases identical to TRBD2. The germline V gene encodes CDR1 KGHSH and CDR2 LQKENI. The CDR3 sequence is 17 residues long. With 6 bases clipped from V and 5 bases from J, the junction kept 12 bases outside the gene matches. The DNA for the CDR3 is TGTGCCAGCTCGCAACAGGATATACTAGCGGGGGACAATGAGCAGTTCTTC. This encodes CASSQQDILAGDNEQFF. Using reference TRBV18 and TRBJ2-1 for the parts outside the CDR3, the full variable domain is NAGVMQNPRHLVRRRGQEARLRCSPMKGHSHVYWYRQLPEEGLKFMVYLQKENIIDESGMPKERFSAEFPKEGPSILRIQQVVRGDSAAYFCASSQQDILAGDNEQFFGPGTRLTVL.

A few counts support this clone. The chain combines TRBV7-2 with TRBJ1-1; D remains ambiguous. CDR1 is SGHTA, CDR2 FQGNSA, per germline. This CDR3 spans 14 amino acids. V shed 4 bases and J shed 1 base, with 10 bases lying between them. The DNA for the CDR3 is TGTGCCAGCAGCTCTCGCGATAGGAACACTGAAGCTTTCTTT. Translation: CASSSRDRNTEAFF.

The rearrangement uses TRBV5-1 and TRBJ2-7; 10 bases line up with TRBD2. The CDR3 loop spans 14 amino acids. V lost 3 bases to trimming and J lost 0 bases; unmatched junction nucleotides: 0. Germline V lookup: CDR1 SGHRS, CDR2 YFSETQ. Written as DNA, the CDR3 is TGCGCCAGCAGCTGGACTAGCGGCTCCTACGAGCAGTACTTC. Amino acids: CASSWTSGSYEQYF. Full variable domain (rest looked up from reference TRBV5-1 and TRBJ2-7): KAGVTQTPRYLIKTRGQQVTLSCSPISGHRSVSWYQQTPGQGLQFLFEYFSETQRNKGNFPGRFSGRQFSNSRSEMNVSTLELGDSALYLCASSWTSGSYEQYFGPGTRLTVT.

This clone has just one count. This sequence joins TRBV18 and TRBJ1-1; D is unresolved. From germline, CDR1 is KGHSH and CDR2 LQKENI. The CDR3 length is 15 residues. The V end lost 3 bases, the J end lost 0 bases, and 11 bases lay between the germline ends. CDR3 DNA: TGTGCCAGCTCACCCTCGGATCGGGTGAACACTGAAGCTTTCTTT. Its protein is CASSPSDRVNTEAFF.

The J gene is TRBJ1-5, the V gene TRBV3-1 (or the pseudogene TRBV3-2); 7 nucleotides agree with TRBD1. The CDR3 is made up of 13 amino acids. Trimming cost V 8 bases and J 5 bases; bases outside gene matches: 6. Germline loops: CDR1 LGHDT, CDR2 YNNKEL (reference sequence). CDR3 sequence: CASGGTADQPQHF. The DNA of the CDR3 is TGTGCCAGCGGCGGGACAGCAGATCAGCCCCAGCATTTT.